Each of the 24 T cell receptor beta chains below was sequenced from the same sample in a study of shared clonotypes between healthy human individuals (dated by TCRdb to 2020 to 2022). To prepare the library, the immunoSEQ multiplex PCR assay was applied. TCRdb limited this immuneACCESS table to in-frame rearrangements with V and J called. A share of clones is missing; checked studies link under half to unresolved V genes, and the rest is unexplained. The sample includes about 2.2 million clones, with approximately 94% observed a single time. The ten biggest clones cover more than 1.5% of the sample. CD8 naive samples consisted of CD45RO-negative cells that were positively selected for CCR7, yielding a CD45RA+CCR7+ population without TemRA cells. The sequenced sample consisted of naive CD8+ T cells from PBMCs. This specimen's cell subset or site label, interpreted: CD45RA+CCR7+. These receptors all come from a man in his late teens or twenties in good health. Some clones in this sample may be carry-over from other donors' samples.

The rearrangement joins TRBV19 to TRBJ1-4, with 9 bases matching TRBD1. Germline loops: CDR1 LNHDA, CDR2 SQIVND (reference sequence). CDR3 size: 12 residues. V was clipped by 9 bases and J by 8 bases; unmatched bases: 4. The CDR3 DNA sequence: TGTGCCAGGGACAGGGGCCTAGAAAAACTGTTTTTT. Its protein is CARDRGLEKLFF.

The V gene is TRBV6-1, the J gene TRBJ1-2; D uncertain. The CDR3 is made up of 13 amino acids. Looked up from germline, CDR1 is MNHNS and CDR2 is SASEGT. V lost 2 bases, J lost 4 bases, and 8 bases lay in between. The DNA for the CDR3 is TGTGCCAGCAGTGAACCAGATACCTATGGCTACACCTTC. Translating gives CASSEPDTYGYTF.

The chain recombines TRBV5-1 with TRBJ2-3; possible D gene TRBD2, 6 bases. CDR3 size: 18 residues. The germline V and J ends were trimmed by 4 bases and 0 bases, with 21 bases remaining between them. Looked up from germline, CDR1 is SGHRS and CDR2 is YFSETQ. The CDR3 here is CASSPIGGIRASTDTQYF. The DNA for the CDR3 is TGCGCCAGCAGCCCGATTGGCGGGATCAGAGCTAGCACAGATACGCAGTATTTT.

J is TRBJ2-5 and V is TRBV4-1; D could derive from TRBD1 or TRBD2 (5 bases each). V was clipped by 6 bases and J by 7 bases, with 15 bases between them. This CDR3 region has 13 residues. Germline CDR1 and CDR2: MGHRA and YSYEKL. The CDR3 is CASRGSDGGTQYF. The CDR3 bases are TGCGCCAGCAGGGGGTCGGATGGGGGGACCCAGTACTTC.

Of note for this clone: Relative to the germline gene, one junction end is altered; a read error may explain this. The CDR3 sequence is CASRQDIAGNSYEQYF. CDR3 bases: TGCGCCAGCAGACAAGATATAGCGGGAAACTCCTACGAGCAGTACTTC. J is TRBJ2-7 and V is TRBV4-1; 8 nucleotides align to TRBD2. This CDR3 has 16 residues. Germline lookup yields CDR1 MGHRA and CDR2 YSYEKL.

The chain links TRBV9 to TRBJ2-3; unclear D gene. This CDR3 is built from 16 residues. Germline-derived CDR1 and CDR2 are SGDLS and YYNGEE. V lost 0 bases and J lost 4, with 15 bases in between. CDR3 sequence: CASSVGNFLGADTQYF. Written as DNA, the CDR3 is TGTGCCAGCAGCGTAGGGAACTTCCTTGGCGCAGATACGCAGTATTTT.

CDR3 sequence: CASSFHTGSYEQYF. The DNA of the CDR3 is TGTGCCAGCAGCTTTCATACAGGGTCCTACGAGCAGTACTTC. The chain is built from TRBV5-4 and TRBJ2-7, with a possible D match to TRBD1 (6 bases). Looked up from germline, CDR1 is SGHNT and CDR2 is YYREEE (reference sequence). The CDR3 totals 14 residues. The V and J ends lost 2 bases and 1 base respectively, with 10 bases between them.

The rearrangement uses TRBV28 and TRBJ2-7, with TRBD2 identical over 9 bases. J was trimmed by 3 bases and V by 5 bases; bases with no gene match: 8. Germline V gene sequence: CDR1 MDHEN, CDR2 SYDVKM. This CDR3 has 15 amino acids. CDR3 residues: CASSPLAGPYYEQYF. CDR3 in DNA: TGTGCCAGCAGTCCTCTAGCGGGGCCCTACTACGAGCAGTACTTC.

This clone was detected a few times. V and J are TRBV5-1 and TRBJ1-2; D is unclear. Deletions cut 0 bases from V and 7 bases from J, with 13 bases between. Germline V gene lookup returns CDR1 SGHRS and CDR2 YFSETQ. The CDR3 is 14 amino acids. The CDR3 DNA is TGCGCCAGCAGCTTGGTGGCGGACGCCTTTGGCTACACCTTC. As protein: CASSLVADAFGYTF.

With respect to this clone: Other DNA variants within this sample encode the same CDR3. The CDR3 DNA reads TGTGCCAGCAGCCCATCAGGGGGCTACGAGCAGTACTTC. Translation: CASSPSGGYEQYF. The chain joins TRBV11-3 to TRBJ2-7; 7 nucleotides match TRBD1. The V and J ends lost 5 bases and 3 bases, in that order; junction bases with no gene match: 4. Germline assignment: CDR1 SGHNT and CDR2 YENEEA. This CDR3 contains 13 residues.

The V gene is TRBV6-5, the J gene TRBJ2-1; D is undetermined. Trimming left V 4 bases short and J 9 bases short, with 7 bases between. The CDR3 sequence is 11 residues long. Germline CDR1 MNHEY, CDR2 SVGAGI. CDR3 bases: TGTGCCAGCAGTTGGAACGGTGAGCAGTTCTTC. Protein product: CASSWNGEQFF.

The chain employs TRBV19 and TRBJ2-1; 7 nucleotides agree with TRBD2. The germline V gene has CDR1 LNHDA and CDR2 SQIVND (reference sequence). The CDR3 is 17 residues long. V gave up 4 bases and J gave up 7 bases; unmatched junction bases: 16. Here the CDR3 reads CASSTHLTSLVVNEQFF. DNA of the CDR3: TGTGCCAGTAGTACCCACCTGACTAGCCTAGTAGTGAATGAGCAGTTCTTC.

The rearrangement joins TRBV11-2 to TRBJ2-7; 7 nucleotides match TRBD1. Looked up from germline, CDR1 is SGHAT and CDR2 is FQNNGV. This CDR3 region has 15 residues. V dropped 5 bases and J dropped 0; count of bases not matched to a gene: 7. The chain's CDR3 is CASSIGQASSYEQYF. CDR3 coding DNA: TGTGCCAGCAGCATCGGACAGGCCAGCTCCTACGAGCAGTACTTC.

About this clone: Other DNA variants within this sample encode the same CDR3. V and J are TRBV9 and TRBJ2-2; no firm D call. CDR3 length equals 14 residues. Deletions cut 0 bases from V and 5 bases from J, with 8 bases between. Germline CDR1 reads SGDLS; CDR2 reads YYNGEE. The CDR3 reads CASSVAGGTGELFF. CDR3 sequence (DNA): TGTGCCAGCAGCGTAGCTGGCGGAACCGGGGAGCTGTTTTTT.

The chain recombines TRBV5-8 with TRBJ2-5; D is undetermined. This CDR3 has 13 residues. Germline V gene lookup returns CDR1 SGHTS and CDR2 YDEGEE. Trimming removed 2 bases at V and 5 bases at J, with 10 bases between. This CDR3 reads CASSFPKTETQYF. For the CDR3, the DNA is TGTGCCAGCAGCTTTCCTAAGACGGAGACCCAGTACTTC.

The J gene is TRBJ2-5, the V gene TRBV4-3, with TRBD2 as a possible D gene (6 bases). V was trimmed by 2 bases and J by 3 bases, leaving 16 bases between them. Germline-derived CDR1 and CDR2 are LGHNA and YSLEER. The CDR3 contains 16 residues. The DNA for the CDR3 is TGCGCCAGCAGCCAACTGTACGGGACTCTTAAAGAGACCCAGTACTTC. Protein product: CASSQLYGTLKETQYF.

This chain links TRBV5-4 with TRBJ2-2; 13 bases agree with TRBD2. Germline V gene data show CDR1 as SGHNT and CDR2 as YYREEE (reference sequence). With 3 bases clipped from V and 5 bases from J, the junction kept 10 bases outside the gene matches. The CDR3 extends over 18 amino acids. Here the CDR3 reads CASSSSNGLAGVTGELFF. In DNA, the CDR3 is TGTGCCAGCAGCTCCAGTAACGGACTAGCGGGAGTTACCGGGGAGCTGTTTTTT.

J is TRBJ1-2 and V is TRBV29-1, with 11 bases that match TRBD1. This CDR3 has 13 amino acids. The germline gives CDR1 SQVTM, CDR2 ANQGSEA. The trim removed 4 bases at V and 7 bases at J, leaving 5 bases unmatched. In DNA form, the CDR3 reads TGCAGCGTTGGAGGGACAGGGGGTCCTGGCTACACCTTC. Translation: CSVGGTGGPGYTF. The full variable domain, rest sourced from reference TRBV29-1 and TRBJ1-2, is SAVISQKPSRDICQRGTSLTIQCQVDSQVTMMFWYRQQPGQSLTLIATANQGSEATYESGFVIDKFPISRPNLTFSTLTVSNMSPEDSSIYLCSVGGTGGPGYTFGSGTRLTVV.

This chain joins TRBV9 and TRBJ2-2; no definite D call. CDR1 and CDR2 from the germline V gene are SGDLS and YYNGEE. Trimming left V 0 bases short and J 5 bases short, with 14 bases between. CDR3 length: 16 amino acids. The CDR3 spells CASSVGSGQETGELFF. The CDR3 nucleotides are TGTGCCAGCAGCGTAGGTAGTGGGCAAGAGACCGGGGAGCTGTTTTTT.

Here the CDR3 reads CASSLGKGRVNEKLFF. CDR3 nucleotides: TGTGCCAGCAGCTTAGGGAAGGGCAGGGTGAATGAAAAACTGTTTTTT. The chain employs TRBV7-9 and TRBJ1-4, with D possibly being TRBD1 (5 bases). The length of the CDR3 is 16 residues. Germline V gives CDR1 SEHNR, CDR2 FQNEAQ (reference sequence). V was clipped by 1 base and J by 5 bases, with 14 bases between them.

The V gene is TRBV9, the J gene TRBJ2-7, with D perhaps matching TRBD1 or TRBD2 (5 bases each). The germline V gene encodes CDR1 SGDLS and CDR2 YYNGEE. CDR3 length: 15 amino acids. Between the trimmed V and J ends, which lost 6 bases and 5 bases, there was a span of 21 bases. CDR3 in DNA: TGTGCCAGCAACCCGGGACCGGGACCTACGGACGAGCAGTACTTC. Its translation: CASNPGPGPTDEQYF.

The rearrangement links TRBV5-4 to TRBJ2-3; D gene unclear. CDR1 is SGHNT and CDR2 is YYREEE in the germline V gene (reference sequence). This CDR3 has 15 amino acids. V lost 4 bases and J 1 base, leaving 13 bases between the germline ends. The CDR3 DNA reads as TGTGCCAGCAGCCCTGGGTCCGGGCGCACAGATACGCAGTATTTT. Its protein is CASSPGSGRTDTQYF.

In this sample, this clone turned up once. V and J are TRBV7-8 and TRBJ2-2; TRBD1 aligns across 7 bases. V gave up 4 bases and J gave up 0 bases; unmatched junction bases: 8. CDR3 length equals 17 residues. Germline V gene sequence: CDR1 SGHVS, CDR2 FQNEAQ. This chain's CDR3 is CASSSSPGQTNTGELFF. CDR3 sequence (DNA): TGTGCCAGCAGCTCGTCTCCGGGACAGACGAACACCGGGGAGCTGTTTTTT.

This chain uses TRBV5-1 with TRBJ2-2, with D perhaps assigned TRBD1 or TRBD2 (5 bases each). V was shortened by 1 base and J by 4 bases, with 14 bases between the two germline ends. The CDR3 is 16 amino acids. Germline CDR1 SGHRS, CDR2 YFSETQ. CDR3 in DNA: TGCGCCAGCAGCTTGAAACGGGACCAGGGCACCGGGGAGCTGTTTTTT. Encoded protein: CASSLKRDQGTGELFF.